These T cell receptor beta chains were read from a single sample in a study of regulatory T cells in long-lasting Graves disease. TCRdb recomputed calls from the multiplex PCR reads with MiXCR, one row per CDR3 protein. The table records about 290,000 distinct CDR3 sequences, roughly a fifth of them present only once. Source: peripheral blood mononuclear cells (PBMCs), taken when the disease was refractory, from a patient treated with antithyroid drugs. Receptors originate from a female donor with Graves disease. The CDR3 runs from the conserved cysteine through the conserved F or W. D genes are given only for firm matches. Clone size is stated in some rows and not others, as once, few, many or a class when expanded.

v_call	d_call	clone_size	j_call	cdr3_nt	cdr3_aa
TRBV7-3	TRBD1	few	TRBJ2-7	TGTGCCAGCAGCCACGGGACAGGGGGTTCGCTAGCGGGCTCCTACGAGCAGTACTTC	CASSHGTGGSLAGSYEQYF
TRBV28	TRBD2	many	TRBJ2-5	TGTGCCAGCAGCCGAAATCGAGCGGGAGAGAGAGAGACCCAGTACTTC	CASSRNRAGERETQYF
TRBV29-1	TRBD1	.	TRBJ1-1	TGCAGCGCCGAGGGGACAGCTGAAGCTTTCTTT	CSAEGTAEAFF
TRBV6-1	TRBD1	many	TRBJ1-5	TGTGCCAGCAGTAAGGGACAGGGGAGCGGAAGCAATCAGCCCCAGCATTTT	CASSKGQGSGSNQPQHF
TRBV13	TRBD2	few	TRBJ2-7	TGTGCCAGCAGCTTTAGCGGGAGGGCGGACGAGCAGTACTTC	CASSFSGRADEQYF
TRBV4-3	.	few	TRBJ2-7	TGCGCCAGCAGCCAAGATCGGGAAGGAGCTTACGAGCAGTACTTC	CASSQDREGAYEQYF
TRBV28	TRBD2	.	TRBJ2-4	TGTGCCAGCAGTTGGGGCGGGGGAGCCAAAAACATTCAGTACTTC	CASSWGGGAKNIQYF
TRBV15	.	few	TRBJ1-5	TGTGCCACCAGCAGAGATAGGGCAGGGAGGTACAATCAGCCCCAGCATTTT	CATSRDRAGRYNQPQHF
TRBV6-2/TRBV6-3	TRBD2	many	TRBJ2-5	TGTGCCAGCAGTTACTCGACCGGGAGGTACCAAGAGACCCAGTACTTC	CASSYSTGRYQETQYF
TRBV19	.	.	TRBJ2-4	TGTGCCAGTAGTAGAGGAGGACAGAAGCTCATGGCCAAAAACATTCAGTACTTC	CASSRGGQKLMAKNIQYF
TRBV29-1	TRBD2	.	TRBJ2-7	TGCAGCGTGGAGTCCGGGACTAGCGCGCCGTACGAGCAGTACTTC	CSVESGTSAPYEQYF
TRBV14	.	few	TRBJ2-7	TGTGCCAGCAGCCAGCTGGGTCGGGAGCAGTACTTC	CASSQLGREQYF
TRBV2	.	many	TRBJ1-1	TGTGCCAGCATCCGGCAGGGGCGGGTCACTGAAGCTTTCTTT	CASIRQGRVTEAFF
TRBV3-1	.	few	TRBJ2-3	TGTGCCAGCAGCCAAGATTCAGGACTGGAGACAGATACGCAGTATTTT	CASSQDSGLETDTQYF
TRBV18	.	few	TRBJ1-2	TGTGCCAGCTCACCAGCGGGAGAGATCTATGGCTACACCTTC	CASSPAGEIYGYTF
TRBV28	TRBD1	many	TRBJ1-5	TGTGCCAGCAGTTGGGGGACAGCTCAGCCCCAGCATTTT	CASSWGTAQPQHF
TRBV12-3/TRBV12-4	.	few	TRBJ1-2	TGCGCCAGCAGCCAACCTCAGGGTTCGAACTATGGCTACACCTTC	CASSQPQGSNYGYTF